The 22 T cell receptor beta chains below were found in one sample sequenced in a study of pediatric ulcerative colitis. Profiled with immunoSEQ multiplex PCR; TCRdb holds only in-frame clones, not every one. The sample has more than 12,000 clones; around 89% are singletons. The source material was blood. These TCRs come from a boy between 5 and 17 years old with moderate ulcerative colitis.

The rearrangement links TRBV11-2 to TRBJ2-1; possible D gene TRBD1, 5 bases. Trimming took 0 bases from V and 3 from J, leaving 9 bases between them. Germline CDR1 is SGHAT and CDR2 is FQNNGV. The CDR3 extends over 15 amino acids. CDR3 coding DNA: TGTGCCAGCAGCTTAGATGACAGACTCTACAATGAGCAGTTCTTC. Encoded protein: CASSLDDRLYNEQFF.

This rearrangement joins TRBV5-6 to TRBJ1-1; D is undetermined. Germline lookup yields CDR1 SGHDT and CDR2 YYEEEE. Trimming took off 0 bases at V and 1 base at J, with 4 bases between the two ends. The CDR3 runs 13 residues. CDR3 nucleotides: TGTGCCAGCAGCTTGGCAGAGAACACTGAAGCTTTCTTT. Protein product: CASSLAENTEAFF. Filled out from reference TRBV5-6 and TRBJ1-1, the complete variable domain reads DAGVTQSPTHLIKTRGQQVTLRCSPKSGHDTVSWYQQALGQGPQFIFQYYEEEERQRGNFPDRFSGHQFPNYSSELNVNALLLGDSALYLCASSLAENTEAFFGQGTRLTVV.

This chain uses TRBV2 with TRBJ2-6; D might be TRBD1 (6 bases). CDR1 SNHLY and CDR2 FYNNEI come from the germline V gene. V lost 6 bases, J lost 0 bases, and 15 bases lay in between. The CDR3 is 17 residues long. The CDR3 protein is CASSSGTSDSGANVLTF. CDR3 nucleotides: TGTGCCAGCAGCTCCGGGACATCAGACTCTGGGGCCAACGTCCTGACTTTC.

This rearrangement joins TRBV5-4 to TRBJ2-7, with TRBD2 matching 11 bases. J was trimmed by 2 bases and V by 4 bases; bases with no gene match: 5. Germline CDR1 SGHNT, CDR2 YYREEE (reference sequence). This CDR3 is 15 amino acids long. The chain's CDR3 is CASSVGTSGTYEQYF. The CDR3 DNA follows: TGTGCCAGCAGCGTAGGGACTAGCGGTACCTACGAGCAGTACTTC. The whole variable domain, filled in from reference TRBV5-4 and TRBJ2-7, reads ETGVTQSPTHLIKTRGQQVTLRCSSQSGHNTVSWYQQALGQGPQFIFQYYREEENGRGNFPPRFSGLQFPNYSSELNVNALELDDSALYLCASSVGTSGTYEQYFGPGTRLTVT.

This sequence joins TRBV6-5 and TRBJ2-1, with 8 bases aligning to TRBD1. Germline CDR1 reads MNHEY; CDR2 reads SVGAGI. J was trimmed by 2 bases and V by 7 bases; bases with no gene match: 7. CDR3 length: 15 residues. As DNA, the CDR3 is TGTGCCAGCACCGACAGGGGATTCCCCTACAATGAGCAGTTCTTC. It translates to CASTDRGFPYNEQFF.

The rearrangement links TRBV11-3 to TRBJ2-3; TRBD2 matches at 7 bases. Germline trimming cut 5 bases from V and 4 bases from J; bases unmatched to any gene: 15. Germline V gene sequence: CDR1 SGHNT, CDR2 YENEEA. The CDR3 is made up of 17 amino acids. This CDR3 reads CASSSPYGEGGADTQYF. The CDR3 nucleotides are TGTGCCAGCAGCAGTCCGTACGGGGAGGGAGGGGCAGATACGCAGTATTTT.

The chain is built from TRBV30 and TRBJ1-1, with D possibly TRBD1 on 5 matching bases. The germline V gene encodes CDR1 GTSNPN and CDR2 SVGIG (reference sequence). CDR3 length: 16 amino acids. Trimming removed 1 base at V and 0 bases at J, with 15 bases between. The CDR3 here is CAWSGVRVVMNTEAFF. The CDR3 bases are TGTGCCTGGAGTGGGGTCAGGGTAGTAATGAACACTGAAGCTTTCTTT. Full variable domain (rest looked up from reference TRBV30 and TRBJ1-1): SQTIHQWPATLVQPVGSPLSLECTVEGTSNPNLYWYRQAAGRGLQLLFYSVGIGQISSEVPQNLSASRPQDRQFILSSKKLLLSDSGFYLCAWSGVRVVMNTEAFFGQGTRLTVV.

The chain combines TRBV7-9 with TRBJ2-1; weak D call: TRBD1 (6 bases). V was clipped by 4 bases and J by 1 base, with 20 bases between them. The germline V gene encodes CDR1 SEHNR and CDR2 FQNEAQ (reference sequence). This CDR3 region has 18 residues. The CDR3 reads CASSSFNRADRSYNEQFF. For the CDR3, the DNA is TGTGCCAGCAGCTCATTCAACAGGGCGGATAGGTCCTACAATGAGCAGTTCTTC.

The chain combines TRBV5-1 with TRBJ2-3; D remains ambiguous. Per the germline V gene, CDR1 is SGHRS and CDR2 is YFSETQ. The CDR3 totals 13 residues. Trimming left V 2 bases short and J 5 bases short, with 9 bases between. CDR3 sequence reads: CASSLRMGDTQYF. Written as DNA, the CDR3 is TGCGCCAGCAGCTTAAGGATGGGAGATACGCAGTATTTT.

This chain joins TRBV7-9 and TRBJ2-3, with 8 bases aligning to TRBD1. The ends lost 5 bases at V and 5 bases at J; junction bases unmatched: 3. CDR3 length equals 13 residues. CDR1 is SEHNR and CDR2 is FQNEAQ in the germline V gene (reference sequence). CDR3 amino acids: CASSPGGVDTQYF. The CDR3 coding sequence is TGTGCCAGCAGCCCAGGGGGCGTAGATACGCAGTATTTT. Full variable domain (missing parts from reference TRBV7-9 and TRBJ2-3): DTGVSQNPRHKITKRGQNVTFRCDPISEHNRLYWYRQTLGQGPEFLTYFQNEAQLEKSRLLSDRFSAERPKGSFSTLEIQRTEQGDSAMYLCASSPGGVDTQYFGPGTRLTVL.

This chain connects TRBV2 to TRBJ1-5; 9 bases match TRBD1. Trimming removed 6 bases from V and 3 bases from J; junction bases left unmatched: 6. CDR1 and CDR2 (germline): SNHLY, FYNNEI. This CDR3 region has 15 residues. The CDR3 sequence: CASSVGTGYNQPQHF. In DNA form, the CDR3 reads TGTGCCAGCAGCGTCGGGACAGGGTACAATCAGCCCCAGCATTTT.

This clone was recorded a few times. CDR3 residues: CASSYSEGSGNTIYF. CDR3 nucleotide sequence: TGTGCCAGCAGTTACTCCGAGGGGTCTGGAAACACCATATATTTT. V usage is TRBV6-5 and J usage is TRBJ1-3; tentative D call: TRBD1 (5 bases). The CDR3 runs 15 residues. CDR1 is MNHEY and CDR2 is SVGAGI in the germline V gene. V lost 0 bases, J lost 1 base, and 7 bases lay in between.

The chain uses TRBV6-1 and TRBJ2-7; TRBD2 agrees at 8 bases. CDR1 and CDR2 from the germline V gene are MNHNS and SASEGT. Trimming cost V 7 bases and J 1 base; bases outside gene matches: 9. The CDR3 runs 15 residues. Here the CDR3 reads CASTSVLAESYEQYF. In DNA form, the CDR3 reads TGTGCCAGCACCTCAGTACTAGCGGAGTCCTACGAGCAGTACTTC.

This clone was counted once. The genes are TRBV5-6 and TRBJ2-3; D is uncertain. The germline CDR1 and CDR2 sequences are SGHDT and YYEEEE. V lost 4 bases, J lost 2 bases, and 2 bases lay in between. This CDR3 contains 11 residues. In DNA, the CDR3 is TGTGCCAGCAGCCTCACAGATACGCAGTATTTT. This sequence encodes CASSLTDTQYF. Looking up the rest from reference TRBV5-6 and TRBJ2-3 gives the full variable domain: DAGVTQSPTHLIKTRGQQVTLRCSPKSGHDTVSWYQQALGQGPQFIFQYYEEEERQRGNFPDRFSGHQFPNYSSELNVNALLLGDSALYLCASSLTDTQYFGPGTRLTVL.

This chain connects TRBV6-1 to TRBJ2-1; D gene unclear. The V end was cut by 4 bases, the J end by 8 bases, with 6 bases between. This CDR3 region has 11 residues. CDR1 MNHNS and CDR2 SASEGT come from the germline V gene. The CDR3 protein is CASSGIYEQFF. The CDR3 DNA follows: TGTGCCAGCAGTGGTATCTATGAGCAGTTCTTC.

This clone occurred once. V is TRBV6-5 and J is TRBJ1-2; D is unclear. Trimming left V 0 bases short and J 0 bases short, with 8 bases between. The germline gives CDR1 MNHEY, CDR2 SVGAGI. This CDR3 spans 15 amino acids. The CDR3 nucleotides are TGTGCCAGCAGTTACTCTTCTGGGGCTAACTATGGCTACACCTTC. Amino acid sequence: CASSYSSGANYGYTF.

V and J are TRBV4-1 and TRBJ2-5; 10 bases align to TRBD2. In germline, CDR1 is MGHRA, CDR2 YSYEKL. This CDR3 is built from 19 residues. After removal of 0 bases from V and 5 bases from J, the junction contained 15 bases not matched to a gene. The CDR3 DNA reads TGCGCCAGCAGCCAAGATATACCTAGCGGGGGCCCTAGAAAGGAGACCCAGTACTTC. Protein: CASSQDIPSGGPRKETQYF.

The V and J genes are TRBV7-9 and TRBJ2-3; unclear D gene. Germline CDR1 SEHNR, CDR2 FQNEAQ (reference sequence). Trimming took off 0 bases at V and 4 bases at J, with 5 bases between the two ends. CDR3 length: 13 residues. The CDR3 loop reads CASSLAVADTQYF. Written as DNA, the CDR3 is TGTGCCAGCAGCTTAGCCGTAGCAGATACGCAGTATTTT.

The chain links TRBV11-2 to TRBJ2-1, with 7 bases lining up with TRBD2. The CDR3 length is 16 residues. The germline CDR1 and CDR2 sequences are SGHAT and FQNNGV. V was clipped by 1 base and J by 3 bases; unmatched bases: 6. The CDR3 DNA follows: TGTGCCAGCAGCTTAGCGAGGGAGGGCCGCTACAATGAGCAGTTCTTC. Translation gives CASSLAREGRYNEQFF.

This sequence joins TRBV6-1 and TRBJ2-7; the D gene is possibly TRBD1 (5 bases). Germline CDR1 MNHNS, CDR2 SASEGT. V was cut by 4 bases and J by 2 bases, with 15 bases left in between. This CDR3 comprises 15 residues. CDR3 residues: CASSARTSNTYEQYF. Written as DNA, the CDR3 is TGTGCCAGCAGTGCGCGGACAAGTAACACCTACGAGCAGTACTTC.

The chain uses TRBV13 and TRBJ2-4; TRBD1 matches at 10 bases. Germline V gives CDR1 PRHDT, CDR2 FYEKMQ (reference sequence). V gave up 3 bases and J gave up 7 bases; unmatched junction bases: 3. The CDR3 runs to 14 residues. The CDR3 here is CASSLGQGLNIQYF. The CDR3 bases are TGTGCCAGCAGCTTGGGACAGGGGCTCAACATTCAGTACTTC. Drawing the rest from reference TRBV13 and TRBJ2-4, the complete variable domain is AAGVIQSPRHLIKEKRETATLKCYPIPRHDTVYWYQQGPGQDPQFLISFYEKMQSDKGSIPDRFSAQQFSDYHSELNMSSLELGDSALYFCASSLGQGLNIQYFGAGTRLSVL.

The V and J genes are TRBV5-1 and TRBJ1-5; the D is unclear. Germline values: CDR1 SGHRS, CDR2 YFSETQ. The CDR3 contains 14 residues. The V end was cut by 4 bases, the J end by 3 bases, with 11 bases between. CDR3 sequence (DNA): TGCGCCAGCAGCCCTGATACGAACAATCAGCCCCAGCATTTT. Translating gives CASSPDTNNQPQHF. The full variable domain, with the rest looked up from reference TRBV5-1 and TRBJ1-5, is KAGVTQTPRYLIKTRGQQVTLSCSPISGHRSVSWYQQTPGQGLQFLFEYFSETQRNKGNFPGRFSGRQFSNSRSEMNVSTLELGDSALYLCASSPDTNNQPQHFGDGTRLSIL.